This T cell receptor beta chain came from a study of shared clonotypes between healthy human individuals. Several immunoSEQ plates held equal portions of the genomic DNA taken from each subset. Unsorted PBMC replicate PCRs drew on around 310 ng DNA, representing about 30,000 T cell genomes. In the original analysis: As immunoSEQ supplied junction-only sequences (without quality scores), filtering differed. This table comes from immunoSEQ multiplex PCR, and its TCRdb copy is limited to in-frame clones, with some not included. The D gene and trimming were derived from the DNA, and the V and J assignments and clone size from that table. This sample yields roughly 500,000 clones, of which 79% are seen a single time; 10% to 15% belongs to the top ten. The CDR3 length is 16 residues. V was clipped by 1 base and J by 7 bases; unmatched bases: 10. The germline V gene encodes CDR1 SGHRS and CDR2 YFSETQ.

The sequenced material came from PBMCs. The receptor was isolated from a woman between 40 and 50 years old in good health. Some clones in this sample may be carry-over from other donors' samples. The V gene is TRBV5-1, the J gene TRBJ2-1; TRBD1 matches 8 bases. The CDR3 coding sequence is TGCGCCAGCAGCTTGACCCCAGGGGGCAGGGGGAATGAGCAGTTCTTC. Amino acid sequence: CASSLTPGGRGNEQFF.